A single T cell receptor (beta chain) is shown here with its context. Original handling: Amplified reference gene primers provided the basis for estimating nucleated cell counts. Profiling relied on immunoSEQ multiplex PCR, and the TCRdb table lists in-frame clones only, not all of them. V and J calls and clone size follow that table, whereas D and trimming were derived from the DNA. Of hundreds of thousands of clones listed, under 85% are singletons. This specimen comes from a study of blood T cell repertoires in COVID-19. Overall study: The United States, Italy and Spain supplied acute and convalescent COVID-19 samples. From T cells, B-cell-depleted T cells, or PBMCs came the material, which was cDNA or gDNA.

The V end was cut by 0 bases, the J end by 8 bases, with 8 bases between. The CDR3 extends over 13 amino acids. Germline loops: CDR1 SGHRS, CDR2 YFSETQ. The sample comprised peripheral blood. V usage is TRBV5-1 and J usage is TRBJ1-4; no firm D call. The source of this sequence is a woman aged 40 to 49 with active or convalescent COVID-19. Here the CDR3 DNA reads TGCGCCAGCAGCTTGGGCCGAGTGGAAAAACTGTTTTTT. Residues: CASSLGRVEKLFF.